This T cell receptor beta chain was documented in a study of CD8+CD57+ T cells in acquired aplastic anemia. The overall study: DNA recovered from sorted CD4+ and CD8+ cells had a mean of roughly 3 ug.

The study, taken as a whole, reports: Patients and controls shared some 30 CD8+ CDR3 sequences, highly expressed in patients. Between the patient and control groups, CD8+ Simpson's diversity did not differ significantly.

The germline CDR1 and CDR2 sequences are SGDLS and YYNGEE. This CDR3 contains 15 residues. V lost 0 bases, J lost 5 bases, and 14 bases lay in between. On this clonotype itself: Antigen specificity is unknown.

Genomic DNA templated the TCR beta VDJ and CDR3 profiling. Via MiXCR, TCRdb re-called the reads, giving one row per CDR3 protein. Seen here are fewer than 250,000 distinct CDR3 sequences, around 46% observed once, and the top ten hold over 7.5%. All patients picked for sequencing had shown, by flow cytometry, an expansion of CD8+CD57+ cells. Blood came from patients not yet given any therapy. The receptor comes from a human donor with aplastic anemia. This rearrangement joins TRBV9 to TRBJ1-2; a weak D match, TRBD1 (6 bases). What was sequenced was sorted CD4+, CD8+, or CD8+CD57+ T cells (not recorded which) from PBMCs. The CDR3 protein is CASSVEGGAGYGYTF. DNA of the CDR3: TGTGCCAGCAGCGTAGAGGGGGGCGCGGGTTATGGCTACACCTTC.